This T cell receptor beta chain was sequenced for a study of tumor-infiltrating lymphocytes in glioblastoma multiforme. The CDR3 has 15 residues. Trimming cost V 3 bases and J 3 bases; bases outside gene matches: 5. CDR1 is SNHLY, CDR2 FYNNEI, per germline. This clonotype occurred many times. As yet, its antigen is unknown. Three nested ARM-PCR rounds with V-beta and C-beta primers built TCRB libraries. TCRdb re-called the multiplex PCR reads with MiXCR, one entry per CDR3 protein. The table has approximately 13,000 distinct CDR3 sequences, roughly 70% seen once. Study outcomes and limitations: RNA-based TCR sequencing may distort clone frequencies, since cells carry unequal TCR transcript numbers.

This receptor was identified in a male donor with glioblastoma. The rearrangement links TRBV2 to TRBJ2-1; 7 positions agree with TRBD1. Sequencing was done on a sample of brain tumor tissue. CDR3 loop: CASSETGSDYNEQFF. The CDR3 DNA is TGTGCCAGCAGTGAGACAGGGTCGGACTACAATGAGCAGTTCTTC.